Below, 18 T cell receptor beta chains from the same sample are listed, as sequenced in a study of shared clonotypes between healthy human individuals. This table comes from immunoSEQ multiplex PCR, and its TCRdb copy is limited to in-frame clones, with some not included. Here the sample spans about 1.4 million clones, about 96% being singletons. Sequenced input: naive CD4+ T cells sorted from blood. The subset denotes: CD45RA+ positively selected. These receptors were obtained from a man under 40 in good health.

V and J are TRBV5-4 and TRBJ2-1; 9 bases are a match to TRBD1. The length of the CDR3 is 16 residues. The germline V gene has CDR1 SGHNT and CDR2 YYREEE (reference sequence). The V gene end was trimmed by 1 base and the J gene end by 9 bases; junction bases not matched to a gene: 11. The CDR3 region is CASSLSPGQGDPEQFF. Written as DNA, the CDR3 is TGTGCCAGCAGCTTGAGTCCGGGACAGGGTGATCCTGAGCAGTTCTTC.

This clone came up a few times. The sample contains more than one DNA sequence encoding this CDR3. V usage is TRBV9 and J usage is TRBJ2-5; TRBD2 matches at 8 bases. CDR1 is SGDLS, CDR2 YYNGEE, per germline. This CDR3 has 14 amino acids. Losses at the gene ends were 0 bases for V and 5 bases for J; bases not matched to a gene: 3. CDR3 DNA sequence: TGTGCCAGCAGCGTAGCGGGAGGGGGGGAGACCCAGTACTTC. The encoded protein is CASSVAGGGETQYF.

This CDR3 reads CATSRIYNRGTGELFF. CDR3 bases: TGTGCCACCAGCAGGATCTATAACAGGGGAACCGGGGAGCTGTTTTTT. The chain is built from TRBV15 and TRBJ2-2; TRBD1 aligns across 7 bases. The ends lost 3 bases at V and 5 bases at J; junction bases unmatched: 9. Looked up from germline, CDR1 is LNHNV and CDR2 is YYDKDF (reference sequence). This CDR3 has 16 residues.

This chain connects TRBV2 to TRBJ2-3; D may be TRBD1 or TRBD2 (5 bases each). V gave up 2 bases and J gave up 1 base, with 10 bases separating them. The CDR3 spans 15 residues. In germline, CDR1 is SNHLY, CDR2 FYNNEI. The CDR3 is CASSERGVGTDTQYF. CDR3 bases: TGTGCCAGCAGTGAACGAGGGGTGGGCACAGATACGCAGTATTTT.

CDR3 region: CASSESRDRNNQPQHF. Here the CDR3 DNA reads TGCGCCAGCAGTGAGTCTAGGGACAGGAACAATCAGCCCCAGCATTTT. The chain combines TRBV10-1 with TRBJ1-5, with 8 positions matching TRBD1. Germline CDR1 is WNHNN and CDR2 is SYGVQD (reference sequence). V gave up 0 bases and J gave up 3 bases; unmatched junction bases: 4. The CDR3 spans 16 residues.

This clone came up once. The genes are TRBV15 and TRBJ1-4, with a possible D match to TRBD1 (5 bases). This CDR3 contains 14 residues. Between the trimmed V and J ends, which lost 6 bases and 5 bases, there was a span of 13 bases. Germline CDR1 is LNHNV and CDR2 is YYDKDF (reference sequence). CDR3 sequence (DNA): TGTGCCACCAGTGGGCGGCAGGGAAATGAAAAACTGTTTTTT. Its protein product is CATSGRQGNEKLFF.

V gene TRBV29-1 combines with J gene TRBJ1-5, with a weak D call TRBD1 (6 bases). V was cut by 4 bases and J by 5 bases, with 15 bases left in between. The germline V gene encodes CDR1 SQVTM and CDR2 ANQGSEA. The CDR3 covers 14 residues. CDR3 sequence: CSVGGGRGDQPQHF. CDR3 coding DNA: TGCAGCGTTGGGGGGGGGCGAGGAGATCAGCCCCAGCATTTT.

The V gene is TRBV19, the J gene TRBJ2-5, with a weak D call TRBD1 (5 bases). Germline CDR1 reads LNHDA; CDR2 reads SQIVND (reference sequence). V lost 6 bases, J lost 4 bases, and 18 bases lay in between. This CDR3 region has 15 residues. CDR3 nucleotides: TGTGCCAGTAGGGGGCGCGGCGAGACGGGAGAGACCCAGTACTTC. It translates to CASRGRGETGETQYF.

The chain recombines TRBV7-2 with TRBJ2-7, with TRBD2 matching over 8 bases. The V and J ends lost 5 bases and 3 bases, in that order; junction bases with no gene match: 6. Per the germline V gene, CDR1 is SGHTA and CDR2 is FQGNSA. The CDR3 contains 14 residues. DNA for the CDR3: TGTGCCAGCAGCCTGCAGACTAGCGACTACGAGCAGTACTTC. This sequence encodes CASSLQTSDYEQYF. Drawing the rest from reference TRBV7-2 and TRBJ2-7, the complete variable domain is GAGVSQSPSNKVTEKGKDVELRCDPISGHTALYWYRQSLGQGLEFLIYFQGNSAPDKSGLPSDRFSAERTGGSVSTLTIQRTQQEDSAVYLCASSLQTSDYEQYFGPGTRLTVT.

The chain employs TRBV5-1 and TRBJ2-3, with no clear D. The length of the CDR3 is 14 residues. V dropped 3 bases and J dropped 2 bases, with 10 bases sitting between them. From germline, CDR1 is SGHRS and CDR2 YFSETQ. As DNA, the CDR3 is TGCGCCAGCAGCTGGTCCCCCTTCACAGATACGCAGTATTTT. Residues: CASSWSPFTDTQYF.

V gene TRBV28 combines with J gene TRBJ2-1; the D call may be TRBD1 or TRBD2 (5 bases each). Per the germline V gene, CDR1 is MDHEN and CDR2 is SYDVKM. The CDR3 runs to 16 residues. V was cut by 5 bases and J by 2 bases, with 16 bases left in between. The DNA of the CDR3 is TGTGCCAGCAGTCGTCCGGGGCGAGACACCTACAATGAGCAGTTCTTC. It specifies CASSRPGRDTYNEQFF.

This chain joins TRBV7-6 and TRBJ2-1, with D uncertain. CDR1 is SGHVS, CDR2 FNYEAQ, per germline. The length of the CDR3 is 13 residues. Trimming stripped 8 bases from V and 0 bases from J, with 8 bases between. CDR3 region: CASSGISYNEQFF. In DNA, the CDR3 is TGTGCCAGCTCGGGCATCTCCTACAATGAGCAGTTCTTC. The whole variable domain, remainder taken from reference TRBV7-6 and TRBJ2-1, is GAGVSQSPRYKVTKRGQDVALRCDPISGHVSLYWYRQALGQGPEFLTYFNYEAQQDKSGLPNDRFSAERPEGSISTLTIQRTEQRDSAMYRCASSGISYNEQFFGPGTRLTVL.

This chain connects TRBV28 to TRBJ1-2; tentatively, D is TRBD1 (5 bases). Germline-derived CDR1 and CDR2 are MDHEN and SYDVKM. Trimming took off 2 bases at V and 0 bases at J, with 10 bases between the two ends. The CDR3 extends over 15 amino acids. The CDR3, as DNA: TGTGCCAGCAGTTTAACAGGAATACCTAACTATGGCTACACCTTC. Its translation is CASSLTGIPNYGYTF.

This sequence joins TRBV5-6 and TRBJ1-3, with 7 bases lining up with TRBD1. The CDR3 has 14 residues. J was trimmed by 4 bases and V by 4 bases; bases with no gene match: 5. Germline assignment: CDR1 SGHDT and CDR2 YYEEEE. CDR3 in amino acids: CASSPQGTGNTIYF. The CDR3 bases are TGTGCCAGCAGCCCACAGGGGACGGGAAACACCATATATTTT.

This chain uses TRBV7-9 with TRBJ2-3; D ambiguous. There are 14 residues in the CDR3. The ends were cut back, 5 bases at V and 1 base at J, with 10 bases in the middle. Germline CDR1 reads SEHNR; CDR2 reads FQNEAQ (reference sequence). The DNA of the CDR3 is TGTGCCAGCAGCCTAATCCACGGCACAGATACGCAGTATTTT. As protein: CASSLIHGTDTQYF.

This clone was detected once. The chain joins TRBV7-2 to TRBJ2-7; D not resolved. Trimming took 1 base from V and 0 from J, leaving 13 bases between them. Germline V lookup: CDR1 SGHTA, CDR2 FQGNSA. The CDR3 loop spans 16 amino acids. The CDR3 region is CASSLGLAQSSYEQYF. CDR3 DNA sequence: TGTGCCAGCAGCTTAGGTTTGGCCCAAAGCTCCTACGAGCAGTACTTC.

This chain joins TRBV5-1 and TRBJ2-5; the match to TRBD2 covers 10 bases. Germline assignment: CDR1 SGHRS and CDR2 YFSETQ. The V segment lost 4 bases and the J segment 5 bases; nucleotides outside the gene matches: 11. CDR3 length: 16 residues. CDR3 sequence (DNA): TGCGCCAGCAGCCCAGTTTTAGCGGGAGGTGATGAGACCCAGTACTTC. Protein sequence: CASSPVLAGGDETQYF.

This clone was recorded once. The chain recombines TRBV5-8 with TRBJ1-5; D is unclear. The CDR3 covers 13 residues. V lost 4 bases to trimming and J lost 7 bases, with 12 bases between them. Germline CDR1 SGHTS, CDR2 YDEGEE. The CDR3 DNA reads TGTGCCAGCAGCCCCAGACGGAACCAGCCCCAGCATTTT. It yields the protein CASSPRRNQPQHF.